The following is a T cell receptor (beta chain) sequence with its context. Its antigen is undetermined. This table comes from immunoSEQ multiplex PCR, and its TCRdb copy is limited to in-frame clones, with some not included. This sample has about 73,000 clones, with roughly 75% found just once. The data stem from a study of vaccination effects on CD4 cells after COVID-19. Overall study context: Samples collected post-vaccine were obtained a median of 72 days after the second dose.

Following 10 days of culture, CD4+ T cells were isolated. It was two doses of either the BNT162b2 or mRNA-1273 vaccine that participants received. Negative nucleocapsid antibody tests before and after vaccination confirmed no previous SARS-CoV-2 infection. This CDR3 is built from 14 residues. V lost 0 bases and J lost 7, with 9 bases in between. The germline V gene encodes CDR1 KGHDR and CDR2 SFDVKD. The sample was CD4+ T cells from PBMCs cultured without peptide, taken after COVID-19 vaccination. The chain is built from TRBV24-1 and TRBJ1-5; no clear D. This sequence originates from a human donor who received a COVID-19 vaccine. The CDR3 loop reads CATSDLLSEQPQHF. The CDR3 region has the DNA TGTGCCACCAGTGATTTGCTAAGCGAACAGCCCCAGCATTTT.